This T cell receptor beta chain was captured in a study of shared T cell receptors in the human thymus. Germline lookup yields CDR1 LGHNA and CDR2 YSLEER. Trimming took 1 base from V and 7 from J, leaving 17 bases between them. The CDR3 runs to 15 residues. Here immunoSEQ multiplex PCR was the method, and the copy in TCRdb shows in-frame clones only, minus some. The profile covers approximately 660,000 clones, with over 75% appearing a single time and 0.0095% to 0.013% taken by the ten largest. The data also belong to a second study, concerning human thymus T cells.

Sequenced: thymocytes. This chain uses TRBV4-3 with TRBJ2-7, with a tentative D call TRBD2 (6 bases). The source is a boy younger than two with a congenital heart defect. The CDR3, as DNA: TGCGCCAGCAGCCAAGGGTGGGGGACTCCTGGGGAGCAGTACTTC. This gives the protein CASSQGWGTPGEQYF.